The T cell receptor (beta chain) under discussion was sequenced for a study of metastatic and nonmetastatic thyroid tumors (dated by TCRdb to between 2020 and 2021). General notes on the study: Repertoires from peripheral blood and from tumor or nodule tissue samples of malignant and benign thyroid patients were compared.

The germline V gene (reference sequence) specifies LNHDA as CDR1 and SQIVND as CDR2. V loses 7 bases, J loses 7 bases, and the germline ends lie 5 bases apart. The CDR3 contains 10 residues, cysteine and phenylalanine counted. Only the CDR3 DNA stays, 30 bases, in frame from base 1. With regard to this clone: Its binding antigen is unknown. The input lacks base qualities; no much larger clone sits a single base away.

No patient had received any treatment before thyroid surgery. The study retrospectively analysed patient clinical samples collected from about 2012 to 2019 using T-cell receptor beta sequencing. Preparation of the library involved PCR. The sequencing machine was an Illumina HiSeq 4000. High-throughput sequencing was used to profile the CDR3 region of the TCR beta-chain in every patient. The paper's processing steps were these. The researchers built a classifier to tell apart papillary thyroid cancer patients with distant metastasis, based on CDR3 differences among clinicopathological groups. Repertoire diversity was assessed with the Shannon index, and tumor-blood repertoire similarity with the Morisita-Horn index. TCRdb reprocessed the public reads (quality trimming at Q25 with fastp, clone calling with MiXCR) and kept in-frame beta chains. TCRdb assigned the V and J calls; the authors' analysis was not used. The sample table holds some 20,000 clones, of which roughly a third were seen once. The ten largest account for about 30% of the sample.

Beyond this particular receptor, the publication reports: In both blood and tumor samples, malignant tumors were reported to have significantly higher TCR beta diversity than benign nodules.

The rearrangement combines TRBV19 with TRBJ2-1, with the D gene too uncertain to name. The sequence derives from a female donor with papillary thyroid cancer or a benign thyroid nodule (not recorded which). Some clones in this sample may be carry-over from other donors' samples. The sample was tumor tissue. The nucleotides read TGTGCCAGTAAAGGGAATGAGCAGTTCTTC. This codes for CASKGNEQFF.